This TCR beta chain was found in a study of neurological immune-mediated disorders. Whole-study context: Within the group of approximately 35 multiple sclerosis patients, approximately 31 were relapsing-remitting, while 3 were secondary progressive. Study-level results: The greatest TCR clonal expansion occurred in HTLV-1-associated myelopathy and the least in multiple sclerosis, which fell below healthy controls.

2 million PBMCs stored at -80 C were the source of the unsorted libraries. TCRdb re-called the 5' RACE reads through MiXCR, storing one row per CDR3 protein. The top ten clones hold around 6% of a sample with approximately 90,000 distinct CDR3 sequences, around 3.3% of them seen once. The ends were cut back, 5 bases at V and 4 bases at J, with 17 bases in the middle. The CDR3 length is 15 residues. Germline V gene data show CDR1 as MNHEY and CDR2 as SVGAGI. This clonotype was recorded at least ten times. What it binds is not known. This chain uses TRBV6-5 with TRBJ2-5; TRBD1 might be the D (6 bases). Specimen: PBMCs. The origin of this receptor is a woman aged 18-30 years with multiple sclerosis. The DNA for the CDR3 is TGTGCCAGCAGTCCAACCTGGACAGTCACAGAGACCCAGTACTTC. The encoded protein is CASSPTWTVTETQYF.